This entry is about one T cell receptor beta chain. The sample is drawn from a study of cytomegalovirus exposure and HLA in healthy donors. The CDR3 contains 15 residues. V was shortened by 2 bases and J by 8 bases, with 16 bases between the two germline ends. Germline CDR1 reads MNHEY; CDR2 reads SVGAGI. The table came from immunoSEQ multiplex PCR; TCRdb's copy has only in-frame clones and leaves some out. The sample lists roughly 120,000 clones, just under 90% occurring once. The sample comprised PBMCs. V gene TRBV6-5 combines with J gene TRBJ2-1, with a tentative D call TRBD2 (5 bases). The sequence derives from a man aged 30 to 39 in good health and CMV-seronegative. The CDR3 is CASSYAGELRDEQFF. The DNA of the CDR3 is TGTGCCAGCAGTTACGCCGGGGAACTGAGGGATGAGCAGTTCTTC.